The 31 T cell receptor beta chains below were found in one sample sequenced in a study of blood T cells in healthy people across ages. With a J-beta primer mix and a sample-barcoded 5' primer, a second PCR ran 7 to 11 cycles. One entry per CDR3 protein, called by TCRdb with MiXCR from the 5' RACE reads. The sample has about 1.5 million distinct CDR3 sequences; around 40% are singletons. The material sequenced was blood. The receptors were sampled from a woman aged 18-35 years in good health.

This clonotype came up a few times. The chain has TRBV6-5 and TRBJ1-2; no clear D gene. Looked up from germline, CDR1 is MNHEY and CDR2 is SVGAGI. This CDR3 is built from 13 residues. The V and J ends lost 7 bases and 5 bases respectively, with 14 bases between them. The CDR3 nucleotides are TGTGCCAGCAAGCCCGGCAGCCTTTATGGCTACACCTTC. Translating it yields CASKPGSLYGYTF.

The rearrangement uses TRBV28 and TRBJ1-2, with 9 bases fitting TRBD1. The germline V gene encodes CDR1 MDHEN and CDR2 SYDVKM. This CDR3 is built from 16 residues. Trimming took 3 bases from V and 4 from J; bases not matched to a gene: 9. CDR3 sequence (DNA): TGTGCCAGCAGTTTGGCCACCGGGACAGGGATCTATGGCTACACCTTC. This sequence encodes CASSLATGTGIYGYTF.

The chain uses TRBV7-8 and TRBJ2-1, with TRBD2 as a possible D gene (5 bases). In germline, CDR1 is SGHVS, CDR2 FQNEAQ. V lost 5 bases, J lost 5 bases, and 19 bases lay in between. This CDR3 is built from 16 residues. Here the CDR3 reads CASSPYRGQLDNEQFF. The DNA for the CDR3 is TGTGCCAGCAGCCCCTACCGAGGGCAGCTTGACAATGAGCAGTTCTTC.

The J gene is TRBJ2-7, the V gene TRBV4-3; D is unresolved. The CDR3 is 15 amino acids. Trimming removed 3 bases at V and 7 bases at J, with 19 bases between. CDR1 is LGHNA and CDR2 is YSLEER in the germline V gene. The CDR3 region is CASSQTDNSYNEQYF. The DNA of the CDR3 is TGCGCCAGCAGCCAGACCGACAACTCCTACAATGAGCAGTACTTC.

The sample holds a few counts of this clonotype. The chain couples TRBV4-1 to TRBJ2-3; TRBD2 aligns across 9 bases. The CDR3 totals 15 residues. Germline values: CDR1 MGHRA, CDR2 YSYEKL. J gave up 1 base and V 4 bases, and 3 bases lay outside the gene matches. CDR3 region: CASSRTSVGTDTQYF. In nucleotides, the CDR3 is TGCGCCAGCAGCCGGACTAGCGTGGGCACAGATACGCAGTATTTT.

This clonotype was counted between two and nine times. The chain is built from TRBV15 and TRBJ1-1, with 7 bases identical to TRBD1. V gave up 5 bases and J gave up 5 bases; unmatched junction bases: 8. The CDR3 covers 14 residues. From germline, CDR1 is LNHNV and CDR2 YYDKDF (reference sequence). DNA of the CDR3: TGTGCCACCAGCCCCCGACAGGGTTCGACTGAAGCTTTCTTT. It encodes CATSPRQGSTEAFF.

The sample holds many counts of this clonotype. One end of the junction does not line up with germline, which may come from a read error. This CDR3 is CASSPGGSSDTQYF. In DNA form, the CDR3 reads TGTGCTAGCAGCCCCGGCGGGTCCTCAGATACGCAGTATTTT. The gene calls are TRBV7-7 and TRBJ2-3; tentative D call: TRBD2 (5 bases). The germline V gene encodes CDR1 SSHAT and CDR2 FNYEAQ (reference sequence). The CDR3 spans 14 residues.

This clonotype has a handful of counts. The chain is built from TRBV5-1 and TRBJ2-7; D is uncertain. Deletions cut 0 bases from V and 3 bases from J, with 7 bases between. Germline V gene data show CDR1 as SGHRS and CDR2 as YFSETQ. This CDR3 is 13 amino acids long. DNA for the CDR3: TGCGCCAGCAGCTTGGTGGGTGACTACGAGCAGTACTTC. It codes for CASSLVGDYEQYF. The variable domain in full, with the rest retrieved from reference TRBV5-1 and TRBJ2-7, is KAGVTQTPRYLIKTRGQQVTLSCSPISGHRSVSWYQQTPGQGLQFLFEYFSETQRNKGNFPGRFSGRQFSNSRSEMNVSTLELGDSALYLCASSLVGDYEQYFGPGTRLTVT.

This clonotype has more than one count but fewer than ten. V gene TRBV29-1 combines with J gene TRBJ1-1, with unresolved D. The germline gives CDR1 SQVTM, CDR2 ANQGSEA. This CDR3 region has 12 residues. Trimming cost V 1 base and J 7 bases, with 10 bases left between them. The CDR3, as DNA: TGCAGCGTTGAAGTTCAGGAGGGTGAAGCTTTCTTT. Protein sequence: CSVEVQEGEAFF.

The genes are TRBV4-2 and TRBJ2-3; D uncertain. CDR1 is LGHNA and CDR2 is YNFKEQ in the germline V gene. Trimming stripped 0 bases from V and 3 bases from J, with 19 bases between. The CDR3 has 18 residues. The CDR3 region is CASSQDPYGRIRTDTQYF. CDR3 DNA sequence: TGTGCCAGCAGCCAAGATCCGTACGGCAGGATTAGGACAGATACGCAGTATTTT.

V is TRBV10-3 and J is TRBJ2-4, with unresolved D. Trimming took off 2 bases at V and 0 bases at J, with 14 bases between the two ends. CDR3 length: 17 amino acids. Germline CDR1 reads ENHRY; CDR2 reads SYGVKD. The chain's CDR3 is CAISEGLGSLAKNIQYF. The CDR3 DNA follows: TGTGCCATCAGTGAGGGTTTGGGCAGCCTAGCCAAAAACATTCAGTACTTC.

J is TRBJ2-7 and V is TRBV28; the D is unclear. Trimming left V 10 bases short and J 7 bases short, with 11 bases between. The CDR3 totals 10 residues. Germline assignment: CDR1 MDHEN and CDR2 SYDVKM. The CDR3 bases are TGTGCCACCAAAGACAATGAGCAGTACTTC. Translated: CATKDNEQYF.

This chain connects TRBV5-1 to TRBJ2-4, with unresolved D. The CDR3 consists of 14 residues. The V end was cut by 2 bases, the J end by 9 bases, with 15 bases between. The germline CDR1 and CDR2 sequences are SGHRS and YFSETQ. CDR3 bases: TGCGCCAGCAGCTTAAATTGGCCGGACGGCATTCAGTACTTC. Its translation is CASSLNWPDGIQYF.

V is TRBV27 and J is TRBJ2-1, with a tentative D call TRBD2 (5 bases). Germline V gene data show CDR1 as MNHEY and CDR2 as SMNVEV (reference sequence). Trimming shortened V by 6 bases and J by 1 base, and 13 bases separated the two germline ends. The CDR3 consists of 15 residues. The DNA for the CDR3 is TGTGCCAGCAGGGCTAGCCGGGGTTCCTACAATGAGCAGTTCTTC. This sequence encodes CASRASRGSYNEQFF.

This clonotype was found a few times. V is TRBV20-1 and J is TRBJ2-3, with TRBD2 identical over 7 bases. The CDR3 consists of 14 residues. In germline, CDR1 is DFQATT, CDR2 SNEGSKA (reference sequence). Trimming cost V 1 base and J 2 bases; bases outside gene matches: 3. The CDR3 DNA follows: TGCAGTGCTAGAGTCAGGGACTACACAGATACGCAGTATTTT. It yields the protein CSARVRDYTDTQYF.

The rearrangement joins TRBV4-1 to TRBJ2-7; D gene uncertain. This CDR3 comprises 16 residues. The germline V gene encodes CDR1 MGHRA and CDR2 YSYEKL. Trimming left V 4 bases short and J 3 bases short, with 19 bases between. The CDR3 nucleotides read TGCGCCAGCAGCCCCCTTGGAGCAGGTCAGGACTACGAGCAGTACTTC. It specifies CASSPLGAGQDYEQYF.

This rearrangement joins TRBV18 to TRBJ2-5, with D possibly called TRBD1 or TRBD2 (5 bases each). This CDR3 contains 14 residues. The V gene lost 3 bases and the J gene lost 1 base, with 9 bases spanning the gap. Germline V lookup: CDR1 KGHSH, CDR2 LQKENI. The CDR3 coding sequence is TGTGCCAGCTCACCGGGGGTACCCCAAGAGACCCAGTACTTC. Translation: CASSPGVPQETQYF.

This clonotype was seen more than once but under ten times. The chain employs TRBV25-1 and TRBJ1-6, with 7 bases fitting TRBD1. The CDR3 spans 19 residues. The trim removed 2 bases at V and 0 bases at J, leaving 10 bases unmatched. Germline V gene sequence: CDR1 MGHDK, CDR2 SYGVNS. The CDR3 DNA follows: TGTGCCAGCAGTGAAAGCATCGGGACAGAAAGCTCCTATAATTCACCCCTCCACTTT. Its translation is CASSESIGTESSYNSPLHF.

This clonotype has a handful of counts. The CDR3 DNA is TGTGCCAGCAGTTTTAGAGGGGCCCCGATAGGCTACACCTTC. It yields the protein CASSFRGAPIGYTF. The rearrangement uses TRBV12-3 or TRBV12-4 and TRBJ1-2, with D possibly matching TRBD1 (5 bases). This CDR3 is built from 14 residues. V was pared by 3 bases and J by 8 bases, with 16 bases between.

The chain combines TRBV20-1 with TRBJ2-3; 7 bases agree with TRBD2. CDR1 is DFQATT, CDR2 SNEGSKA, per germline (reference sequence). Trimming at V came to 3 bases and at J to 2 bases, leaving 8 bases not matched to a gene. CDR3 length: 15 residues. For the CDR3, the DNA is TGCAGTGCTAGTCGATCGGGGGGTGCCACAGATACGCAGTATTTT. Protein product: CSASRSGGATDTQYF.

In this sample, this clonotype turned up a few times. The CDR3 region is CASSELRDLNTQYF. The CDR3 DNA sequence: TGTGCCAGCAGTGAGCTGCGGGATCTGAATACGCAGTATTTT. This chain uses TRBV2 with TRBJ2-3; TRBD2 is a possible D gene (6 bases). The CDR3 has 14 amino acids. Trimming pared 3 bases from V and 7 bases from J, leaving 14 bases between. Germline V lookup: CDR1 SNHLY, CDR2 FYNNEI.

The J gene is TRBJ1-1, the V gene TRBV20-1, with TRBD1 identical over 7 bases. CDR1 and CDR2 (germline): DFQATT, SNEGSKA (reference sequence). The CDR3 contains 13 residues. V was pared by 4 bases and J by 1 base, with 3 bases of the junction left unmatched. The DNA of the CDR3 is TGCAGTGCTACCAGGGGGGCGAACACTGAAGCTTTCTTT. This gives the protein CSATRGANTEAFF.

In nucleotides, the CDR3 is TGCAGTGCTCAGGGGGTGGAGGGGTCGTACAATGAGCAGTTCTTC. Translated: CSAQGVEGSYNEQFF. The V call is TRBV20-1, the J call TRBJ2-1; TRBD1 is a possible D gene (7 bases). The ends were cut back, 5 bases at V and 4 bases at J, with 18 bases in the middle. This CDR3 is built from 15 residues. CDR1 and CDR2 (germline): DFQATT, SNEGSKA (reference sequence).

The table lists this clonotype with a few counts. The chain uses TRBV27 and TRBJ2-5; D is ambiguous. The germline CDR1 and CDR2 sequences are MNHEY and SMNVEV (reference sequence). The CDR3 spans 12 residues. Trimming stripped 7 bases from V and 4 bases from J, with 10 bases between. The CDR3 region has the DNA TGTGCCAGCAATAACTACGGAGAGACCCAGTACTTC. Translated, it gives CASNNYGETQYF.

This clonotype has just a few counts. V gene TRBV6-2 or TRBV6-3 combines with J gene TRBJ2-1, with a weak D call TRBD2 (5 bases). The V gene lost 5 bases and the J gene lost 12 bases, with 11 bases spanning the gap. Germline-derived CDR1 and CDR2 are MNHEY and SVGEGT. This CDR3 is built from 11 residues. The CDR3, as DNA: TGTGCCAGCAGTCCGGACTTCGGGCAGTTCTTC. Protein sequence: CASSPDFGQFF.

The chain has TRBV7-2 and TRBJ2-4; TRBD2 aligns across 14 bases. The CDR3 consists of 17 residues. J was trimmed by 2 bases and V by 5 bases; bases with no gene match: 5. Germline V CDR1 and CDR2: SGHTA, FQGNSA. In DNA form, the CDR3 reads TGTGCCAGCAGCAGTGGACTAGCGGGGGGAACCAAAAACATTCAGTACTTC. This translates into CASSSGLAGGTKNIQYF.

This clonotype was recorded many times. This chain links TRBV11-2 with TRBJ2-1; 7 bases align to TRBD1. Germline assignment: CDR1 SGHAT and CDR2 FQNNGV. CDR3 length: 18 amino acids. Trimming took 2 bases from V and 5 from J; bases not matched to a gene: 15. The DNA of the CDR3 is TGTGCCAGCAGCTTAAGAGGGGGCCCTAGGACGAACAACAATGAGCAGTTCTTC. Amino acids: CASSLRGGPRTNNNEQFF.

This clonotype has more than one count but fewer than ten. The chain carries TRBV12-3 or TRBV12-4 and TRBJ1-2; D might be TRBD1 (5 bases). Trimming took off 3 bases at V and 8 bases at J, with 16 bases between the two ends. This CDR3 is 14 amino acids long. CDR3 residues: CASSFRGRNGGYTF. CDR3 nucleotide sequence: TGTGCCAGCAGTTTTAGGGGACGTAATGGGGGCTACACCTTC.

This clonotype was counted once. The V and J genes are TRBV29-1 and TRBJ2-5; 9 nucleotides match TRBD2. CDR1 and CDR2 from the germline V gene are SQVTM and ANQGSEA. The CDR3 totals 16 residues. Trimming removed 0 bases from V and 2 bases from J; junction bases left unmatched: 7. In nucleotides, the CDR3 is TGCAGCGTTGAAGATAGGGCTAGCGGGGATCAAGAGACCCAGTACTTC. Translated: CSVEDRASGDQETQYF.

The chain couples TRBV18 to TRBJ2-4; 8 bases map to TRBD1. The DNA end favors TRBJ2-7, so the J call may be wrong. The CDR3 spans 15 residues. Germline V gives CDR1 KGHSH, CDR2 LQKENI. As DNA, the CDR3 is TGTGCCAGCTCACCACAGAGACAGGGGCTCGACGAGCAGTACTTC. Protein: CASSPQRQGLDEQYF.

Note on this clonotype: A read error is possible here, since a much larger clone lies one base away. The CDR3 DNA is TGTGTCATCAGTGAGAGCGGGGGGGCGGCAGAGACCCAGTACTTC. Translating it yields CVISESGGAAETQYF. The chain couples TRBV10-3 to TRBJ2-5, with TRBD2 matching 10 bases. Germline-derived CDR1 and CDR2 are ENHRY and SYGVKD. The length of the CDR3 is 15 residues.